This entry describes one T cell receptor (beta chain). The authors ran a second PCR of roughly 6 to 11 cycles using a sample-barcoded 5' primer and a J-beta primer mix. TCRdb used MiXCR to reprocess the 5' RACE reads, holding one entry per CDR3 protein. Here the sample spans roughly 700,000 distinct CDR3 sequences, just under 25% being singletons. The CDR3 length is 15 residues. CDR1 is MGHRA, CDR2 YSYEKL, per germline. Trimming took off 0 bases at V and 1 base at J, with 9 bases between the two ends. This sample is part of a study of blood T cells in healthy people across ages. These data also featured in a second study, about T cells of mothers and their children.

The chain recombines TRBV4-1 with TRBJ2-5, with no clear D. This sequence originates from a boy aged 5 to 17 in good health. The sample comprised blood. The CDR3 region is CASSQDLESQETQYF. For the CDR3, the DNA is TGCGCCAGCAGCCAAGATCTTGAAAGCCAAGAGACCCAGTACTTC.